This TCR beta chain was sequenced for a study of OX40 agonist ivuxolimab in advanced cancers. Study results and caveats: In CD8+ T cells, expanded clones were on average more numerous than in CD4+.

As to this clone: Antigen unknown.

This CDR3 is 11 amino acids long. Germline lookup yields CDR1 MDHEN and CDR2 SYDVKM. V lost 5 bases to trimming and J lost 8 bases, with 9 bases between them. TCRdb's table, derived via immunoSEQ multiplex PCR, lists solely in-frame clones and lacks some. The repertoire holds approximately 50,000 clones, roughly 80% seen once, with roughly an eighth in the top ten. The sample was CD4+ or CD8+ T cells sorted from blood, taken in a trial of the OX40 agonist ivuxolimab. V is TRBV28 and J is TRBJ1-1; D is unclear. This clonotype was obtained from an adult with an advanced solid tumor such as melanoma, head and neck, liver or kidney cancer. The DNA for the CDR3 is TGTGCCAGCAGTAGAACAGTAGAAGCTTTCTTT. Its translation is CASSRTVEAFF.